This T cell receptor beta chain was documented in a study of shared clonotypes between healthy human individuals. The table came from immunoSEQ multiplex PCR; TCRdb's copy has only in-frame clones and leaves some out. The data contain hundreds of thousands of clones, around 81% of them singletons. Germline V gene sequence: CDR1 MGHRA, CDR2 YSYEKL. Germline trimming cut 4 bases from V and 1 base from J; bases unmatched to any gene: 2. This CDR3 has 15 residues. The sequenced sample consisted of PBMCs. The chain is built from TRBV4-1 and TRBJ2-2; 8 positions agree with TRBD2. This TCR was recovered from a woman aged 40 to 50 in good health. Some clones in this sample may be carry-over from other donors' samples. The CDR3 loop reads CASSPGLGNTGELFF. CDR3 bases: TGCGCCAGCAGCCCGGGACTAGGGAACACCGGGGAGCTGTTTTTT.